This T cell receptor (beta chain) emerged from a study of memory CD4+ T cells and cytomegalovirus serostatus (dated by TCRdb to between 2018 and 2021). For the study in its entirety: The cohort comprised roughly 35 healthy Belgian adults, 9 CMV seropositive and roughly 24 CMV seronegative. To replicate a published TCR-based CMV serostatus classifier, the study sequenced CD4+ memory TCRbeta repertoires from a Belgian cohort whose cytomegalovirus serostatus was known.

With respect to this clone: Its antigen remains undetermined. Per-base quality was not reported, and no clone a single base away is much larger than it.

Study-level results and caveats: Of about 180 previously reported CMV-associated TCRbeta sequences, approximately 70 appeared in the CD4+ memory repertoires, each in one to five individuals. For CMV serostatus prediction, a median bootstrapped AUC of approximately 0.95 was reached with the original framework, and a median bootstrapped AUC of roughly 0.89 was reached with a US-trained random forest. Results were interpreted as suggesting that the CMV-associated TCR signature is largely present in the CD4+ memory repertoire. Unlike the original study, which covered naive and memory CD4+ and CD8+ populations, the Belgian study sequenced only CD4+CD45RO+ memory cells. The original-framework classifier achieved a median bootstrapped AUC of roughly 0.95 with a 95% CI of 0.76-1.00 on the Belgian cohort.

A FACSAria II was used to sort memory CD4+ T cells, defined as single viable CD3+CD4+CD8-CD45RO+ cells. CMV serostatus was assessed using a Roche Elecsys assay, by which serum IgG against CMV pp150, pp28, p38 and p52 was detected. After thawing, total CD4+ T cells were enriched by positive selection with CD4 magnetic microbeads. Samples originated from another study that specifically interrogated the CD4+ T cell memory repertoire. Peripheral blood mononuclear cells were isolated and cryopreserved according to standard operating procedures, and serum was stored at -80 degrees C. The staining used CD3-PerCP (BW264/56), CD4-APC (RPA-T4), CD45RO-PE (UCHT1) and CD8-Pacific Orange (3B5) antibodies, and Sytox blue was used to exclude non-viable cells. Via the germline V gene, CDR1 is SQVTM and CDR2 ANQGSEA. From its cysteine to its phenylalanine, the CDR3 spans 12 amino acids. Left in the record is the CDR3 DNA by itself, 36 bases read in frame from the first base. V loses 5 bases of germline sequence and J loses 3 bases, and the interval between the two ends is 10 bases.

The Quick-DNA Microprep Kit was used to extract genomic DNA from the sorted cells. TCRbeta DNA was amplified with the immunoSEQ hsTCRbeta kit following the manufacturer's protocol. An Illumina MiSeq instrument was used to sequence the TCRbeta libraries. Regarding the original processing steps: Once out-of-frame sequences had been removed, about 2,000,000 distinct TCRbeta sequences were left, which works out to an average of approximately 72,000 per individual. Each individual was scored by the count of about 150 previously reported CMV-associated TCRbeta sequences and the total productive distinct TCRbeta count. A beta-binomial model was reimplemented in Python, and random forests from scikit-learn, run with default parameters, were trained on data from the US cohort. On the Belgian cohort, classifier performance was reported as the median AUC, along with percentile confidence intervals, across 10,000 bootstrap iterations. Here the immuneACCESS table is served through TCRdb, limited to in-frame sequences with V and J called. Missing clones are a known gap in these copies; in checked studies unresolved V genes cover under half, and the rest lacks a known reason. V and J calls and clone size come straight from that table; D and trimming were deduced from the DNA. The sample profile shows more than 45,000 clones; around 80% of them were found once. The ten largest clones represent more than 0.85% of the sample.

Material for sequencing was memory CD4+ T cells from blood. The receptor chain draws on TRBV29-1 and TRBJ1-1; TRBD1 is a weak D gene call, 6 bases matching. This TCR was sampled from an adult in good health and CMV-seronegative. The nucleotide sequence is TGCAGCGTTCGGAACAGGGACACTGAAGCTTTCTTT. This gives the protein CSVRNRDTEAFF.